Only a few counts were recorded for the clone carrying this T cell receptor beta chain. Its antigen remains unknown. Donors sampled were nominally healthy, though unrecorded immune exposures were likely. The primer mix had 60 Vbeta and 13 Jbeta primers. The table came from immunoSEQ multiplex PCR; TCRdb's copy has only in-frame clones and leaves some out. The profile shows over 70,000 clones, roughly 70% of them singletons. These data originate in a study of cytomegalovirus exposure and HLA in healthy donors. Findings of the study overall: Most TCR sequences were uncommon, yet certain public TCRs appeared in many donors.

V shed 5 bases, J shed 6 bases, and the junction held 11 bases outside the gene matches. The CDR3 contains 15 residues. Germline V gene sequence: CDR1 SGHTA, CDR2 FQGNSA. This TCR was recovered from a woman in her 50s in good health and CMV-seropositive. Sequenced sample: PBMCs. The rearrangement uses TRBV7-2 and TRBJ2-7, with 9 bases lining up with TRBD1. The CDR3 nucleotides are TGTGCCAGCAGCACCAACCCGGGACAGGGATCCGAGCAGTACTTC. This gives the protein CASSTNPGQGSEQYF.